The 12 T cell receptor beta chains below all came from one sample that was sequenced in a study of blood T cells in healthy people across ages. Alongside a J-beta primer mix, a sample-barcoded 5' primer served in a second PCR lasting about 7 to 12 cycles. TCRdb re-analysed the 5' RACE reads in MiXCR, keeping a single row per CDR3 protein. This sample has about 1.6 million distinct CDR3 sequences, with 34% found just once. The sequencing input was blood. These receptors originate from a woman aged 30 to 39 in good health.

This clonotype has a count of ten or more. V usage is TRBV29-1 and J usage is TRBJ2-5; TRBD2 matches at 10 bases. V trimming: 7 bases; J trimming: 4 bases; junction bases outside the gene matches: 9. The CDR3 has 14 residues. Germline V gene lookup returns CDR1 SQVTM and CDR2 ANQGSEA. Here the CDR3 DNA reads TGCAGCGCGCGAGGGACTAGCGCGGCAGAGACCCAGTACTTC. Its protein product is CSARGTSAAETQYF.

The chain uses TRBV20-1 and TRBJ2-6; TRBD1 might be the D (5 bases). The CDR3 is made up of 18 amino acids. Germline V CDR1 and CDR2: DFQATT, SNEGSKA (reference sequence). With 2 bases removed from V and 0 bases from J, the gap between germline ends came to 17 bases. Here the CDR3 reads CSARQGPIPNSGANVLTF. The DNA for the CDR3 is TGCAGTGCTAGACAGGGTCCCATCCCCAACTCTGGGGCCAACGTCCTGACTTTC.

Comments on this clonotype: A junction end diverges from the germline sequence, so it may reflect a read error. V gene TRBV10-3 combines with J gene TRBJ1-5; D not certain. This CDR3 region has 14 residues. The germline gives CDR1 ENHRY, CDR2 SYGVKD. The CDR3 nucleotides read TGTGCCACCAGTGTGGAAAGAAACAATCAGCCCCAGCATTTT. Protein: CATSVERNNQPQHF.

Turning to this clonotype: At one end, the junction sequence differs from germline, possibly due to a read error. This sequence joins TRBV5-5 and TRBJ2-3, with D unresolved. The CDR3 is 16 amino acids. Germline V CDR1 and CDR2: SGHKS, YYEKEE (reference sequence). The CDR3 DNA is TGTGCCAGCAGCCTCCCGCACTATTTTAGCACAGATACGCGGTATTTT. Amino acid sequence: CASSLPHYFSTDTRYF.

This clonotype has more than one count but fewer than ten. The chain has TRBV5-1 and TRBJ2-1; 9 bases fit TRBD1. The junction had 6 bases not matched to a gene; V was cut back by 0 bases and J by 8 bases. This CDR3 has 15 residues. Germline V CDR1 and CDR2: SGHRS, YFSETQ. CDR3 bases: TGCGCCAGCAGCTTGGATGGGACAGGGATCGATGAGCAGTTCTTC. The encoded protein is CASSLDGTGIDEQFF.

This clonotype was observed many times. The genes are TRBV6-2 or TRBV6-3 and TRBJ2-7; possibly TRBD1 for D (5 bases). Germline CDR1 and CDR2: MNHEY and SVGEGT. This CDR3 contains 15 residues. V shed 7 bases and J shed 2 bases, with 18 bases lying between them. This chain's CDR3 is CASNPLDKNPYEQYF. The CDR3, as DNA: TGTGCCAGCAACCCCTTGGACAAAAACCCCTACGAGCAGTACTTC.

This rearrangement joins TRBV5-1 to TRBJ2-3; tentatively, D is TRBD1 (5 bases). In germline, CDR1 is SGHRS, CDR2 YFSETQ. The length of the CDR3 is 15 residues. V shed 7 bases and J shed 4 bases, with 19 bases lying between them. Here the CDR3 reads CASAQGSVPPDTQYF. The CDR3 bases are TGCGCCAGCGCTCAGGGTAGTGTCCCCCCAGATACGCAGTATTTT.

The chain combines TRBV5-5 with TRBJ2-1; tentative D call: TRBD2 (7 bases). This CDR3 comprises 17 residues. The V end was cut by 4 bases, the J end by 2 bases, with 19 bases between. Germline V gives CDR1 SGHKS, CDR2 YYEKEE (reference sequence). CDR3 sequence reads: CASSMGRGSAAYNEQFF. In nucleotides, the CDR3 is TGTGCCAGCAGCATGGGGAGGGGGAGCGCCGCCTACAATGAGCAGTTCTTC. The variable domain in full, completed from reference TRBV5-5 and TRBJ2-1, reads DAGVTQSPTHLIKTRGQQVTLRCSPISGHKSVSWYQQVLGQGPQFIFQYYEKEERGRGNFPDRFSARQFPNYSSELNVNALLLGDSALYLCASSMGRGSAAYNEQFFGPGTRLTVL.

The CDR3 region has the DNA TGCGCCAGCAGCTTGGAATGGACTAGCGCCATCTACGAGCAGTACTTC. It codes for CASSLEWTSAIYEQYF. V is TRBV5-1 and J is TRBJ2-7, with 9 bases aligning to TRBD2. V lost 0 bases and J lost 3; bases outside the gene matches: 7. The CDR3 has 16 residues. Germline V gene sequence: CDR1 SGHRS, CDR2 YFSETQ.

J is TRBJ2-7 and V is TRBV7-9; possibly TRBD2 for D (5 bases). CDR1 SEHNR and CDR2 FQNEAQ come from the germline V gene (reference sequence). This CDR3 comprises 17 residues. Trimming took 4 bases from V and 3 from J, leaving 22 bases between them. CDR3 sequence reads: CASSSTILPGSNYEQYF. The CDR3 DNA is TGTGCCAGCAGCTCAACAATCCTCCCGGGATCGAACTACGAGCAGTACTTC.

This clonotype was picked up a small number of times. The chain couples TRBV28 to TRBJ2-5; 10 bases match TRBD2. CDR1 MDHEN and CDR2 SYDVKM come from the germline V gene. The CDR3 contains 16 residues. The junction had 8 bases not matched to a gene; V was cut back by 5 bases and J by 2 bases. CDR3 nucleotides: TGTGCCAGCAGTCCCGCCGGACTAGCGGAACAAGAGACCCAGTACTTC. Amino acids: CASSPAGLAEQETQYF.

CDR3 nucleotides: TGTGCCAGCAGCTCACAGGGAGCACAAAACACAGATACGCAGTATTTT. Its protein is CASSSQGAQNTDTQYF. The chain carries TRBV11-2 and TRBJ2-3; perhaps TRBD1 as D (6 bases). The ends were cut back, 4 bases at V and 2 bases at J, with 16 bases in the middle. The CDR3 covers 16 residues. Germline CDR1 is SGHAT and CDR2 is FQNNGV.